This TCR beta chain was observed in a study of blood T cell repertoires in COVID-19. Across the study: Some COVID-19 samples were acute and others convalescent; all came from the United States, Italy and Spain.

Germline V gene sequence: CDR1 SGHDT, CDR2 YYEEEE. The V segment lost 5 bases and the J segment 5 bases; nucleotides outside the gene matches: 8. This CDR3 has 15 residues. Libraries were prepared by immunoSEQ multiplex PCR; TCRdb keeps only in-frame clonotypes and omits some of them. This table has 150,000 to 200,000 clones, roughly 74% appearing once. The genes are TRBV5-6 and TRBJ2-5; 11 bases match TRBD1. The sequence derives from a woman of 80 years or more with acute or convalescent COVID-19. Sequencing input: peripheral blood. The CDR3 nucleotides read TGTGCCAGCAGATATGGACAGGGGGCGGCGGAGACCCAGTACTTC. Translated, it gives CASRYGQGAAETQYF. The full variable domain, its missing parts supplied by reference TRBV5-6 and TRBJ2-5, is DAGVTQSPTHLIKTRGQQVTLRCSPKSGHDTVSWYQQALGQGPQFIFQYYEEEERQRGNFPDRFSGHQFPNYSSELNVNALLLGDSALYLCASRYGQGAAETQYFGPGTRLLVL.